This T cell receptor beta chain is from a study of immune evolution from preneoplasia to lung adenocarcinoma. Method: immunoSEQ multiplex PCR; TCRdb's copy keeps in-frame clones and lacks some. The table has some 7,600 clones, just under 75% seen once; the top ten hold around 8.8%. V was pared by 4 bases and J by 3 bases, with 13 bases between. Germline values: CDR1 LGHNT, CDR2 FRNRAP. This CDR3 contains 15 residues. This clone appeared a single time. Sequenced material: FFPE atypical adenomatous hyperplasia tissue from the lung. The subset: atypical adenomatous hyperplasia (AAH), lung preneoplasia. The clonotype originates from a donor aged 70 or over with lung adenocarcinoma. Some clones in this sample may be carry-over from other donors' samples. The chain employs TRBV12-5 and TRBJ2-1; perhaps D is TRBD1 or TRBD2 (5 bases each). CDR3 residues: CASGSSRGDYNEQFF. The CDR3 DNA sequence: TGTGCTAGTGGTTCGTCTCGGGGCGACTACAATGAGCAGTTCTTC.